These 5 T cell receptor beta chains came from one sample sequenced in a study of identical twins. TCRdb reprocessed the 5' RACE reads via MiXCR and lists one record per CDR3 protein. Here the sample spans 1.5 million to 2 million distinct CDR3 sequences, under 35% being singletons. The source material was cord blood. Every receptor here comes from a newborn girl in good health.

The sample holds a few counts of this clonotype. The chain joins TRBV10-3 to TRBJ2-3, with D maybe TRBD2 (5 bases). The CDR3 has 13 residues. Looked up from germline, CDR1 is ENHRY and CDR2 is SYGVKD. V was clipped by 6 bases and J by 0 bases, with 7 bases between them. In DNA, the CDR3 is TGTGCCATCAGGGAGGACAGCACAGATACGCAGTATTTT. This translates into CAIREDSTDTQYF.

This clonotype was seen a handful of times. J is TRBJ2-7 and V is TRBV6-5; D tentatively reads TRBD1 or TRBD2 (7 bases each). Germline values: CDR1 MNHEY, CDR2 SVGAGI. This CDR3 comprises 16 residues. Trimming removed 3 bases from V and 4 bases from J, with 19 bases in between. DNA of the CDR3: TGTGCCAGCAGTTATGGCGGGGGTCTACAGGGGTACGAGCAGTACTTC. Translated: CASSYGGGLQGYEQYF.

The V call is TRBV28, the J call TRBJ2-3; 7 bases are a match to TRBD2. CDR3 size: 16 residues. With 8 bases clipped from V and 2 bases from J, the junction kept 13 bases outside the gene matches. Germline-derived CDR1 and CDR2 are MDHEN and SYDVKM. CDR3 loop: CASPPLLARPTDTQYF. CDR3 DNA sequence: TGTGCCAGCCCTCCCTTACTAGCGCGCCCCACAGATACGCAGTATTTT. Complete variable domain (other parts from reference TRBV28 and TRBJ2-3): DVKVTQSSRYLVKRTGEKVFLECVQDMDHENMFWYRQDPGLGLRLIYFSYDVKMKEKGDIPEGYSVSREKKERFSLILESASTNQTSMYLCASPPLLARPTDTQYFGPGTRLTVL.

This clonotype was found a few times. V and J are TRBV7-9 and TRBJ2-1; a possible D gene is TRBD2 (5 bases). CDR1 and CDR2 from the germline V gene are SEHNR and FQNEAQ (reference sequence). Trimming shortened V by 6 bases and J by 3 bases, and 12 bases separated the two germline ends. The length of the CDR3 is 14 residues. The CDR3 sequence is CASRIESGYNEQFF. The CDR3 DNA sequence: TGTGCCAGCAGGATCGAAAGCGGCTACAATGAGCAGTTCTTC.

This clonotype was counted between two and nine times. This chain uses TRBV28 with TRBJ2-7; no reliable D call. The CDR3 is made up of 14 amino acids. Germline V lookup: CDR1 MDHEN, CDR2 SYDVKM. V shed 2 bases and J shed 0 bases, with 8 bases lying between them. CDR3 bases: TGTGCCAGCAGTTTACGTATAAGCTCCTACGAGCAGTACTTC. This gives the protein CASSLRISSYEQYF.